The clone carrying this T cell receptor beta chain was detected a few times. What it recognizes is unknown. Healthy Caucasians supplied all donations. This record comes from a study of identical twins. Study-wide results and caveats: Less excess twin sharing appeared in beta out-of-frame sequences.

MiXCR was run by TCRdb on the 5' RACE reads, yielding one entry per CDR3 protein. The sample contains nearly 650,000 distinct CDR3 sequences, about 7.6% of which appear only once. This CDR3 region has 15 residues. CDR1 is SGHAT, CDR2 FQNNGV, per germline. The V and J ends lost 5 bases and 4 bases respectively, with 15 bases between them. These data were also reused for a study on yellow fever vaccine responses in identical twins. That source notes: On the reported evidence, twins' vaccine T cell responses seemed partly convergent and partly personalized.

The sample comprised PBMCs. The sequence was collected from a woman between 18 and 29 years old in good health. J is TRBJ2-1 and V is TRBV11-2, with D unclear. Written as DNA, the CDR3 is TGTGCCAGCAGCGGCGGCCGCCGAGTTTACAATGAGCAGTTCTTC. Translation gives CASSGGRRVYNEQFF.